This T cell receptor beta chain was retrieved from a study of T cells after yellow fever vaccination. Study summary: Fractions of limited cellularity were prepared by means of SMART-Seq v4 Ultra Low Input.

Trimming took 1 base from V and 13 from J, leaving 16 bases between them. This CDR3 is built from 14 residues. In germline, CDR1 is LGHNA, CDR2 YSLEER. Each CDR3 protein gets one entry after TCRdb re-called the 5' RACE reads with MiXCR. The data show over 300,000 distinct CDR3 sequences, over 4% seen once. With regard to this clonotype: Its antigen is still unknown.

Study observations and caveats: Post-booster samples contained most primary-vaccination clones (approximately 95% CD4, about 87% CD8). The secondary response peaked faster, at day 5 versus 15, but was weaker.

The sequencing here drew on PBMCs, taken 5 days after the yellow fever booster vaccination. The clonotype originates from a man between 18 and 29 years old who received the YFV17D yellow fever vaccine. The chain links TRBV4-3 to TRBJ2-2; D is perhaps TRBD2 (5 bases). The CDR3, as DNA: TGCGCCAGCAGCCAAGCCCGCAGCCGGGCGGGGCTGTTTTTT. Amino acid sequence: CASSQARSRAGLFF.